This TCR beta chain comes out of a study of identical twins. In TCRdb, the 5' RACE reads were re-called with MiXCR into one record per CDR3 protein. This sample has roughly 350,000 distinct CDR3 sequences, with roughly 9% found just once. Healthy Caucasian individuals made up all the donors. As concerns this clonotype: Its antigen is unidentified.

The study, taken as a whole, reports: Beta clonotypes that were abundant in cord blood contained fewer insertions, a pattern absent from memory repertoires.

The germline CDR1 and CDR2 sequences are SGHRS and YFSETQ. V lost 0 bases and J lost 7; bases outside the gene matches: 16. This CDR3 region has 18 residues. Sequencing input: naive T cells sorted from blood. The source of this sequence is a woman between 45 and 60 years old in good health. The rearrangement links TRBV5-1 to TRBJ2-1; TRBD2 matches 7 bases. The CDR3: CASSLELLDSWGGNEQFF. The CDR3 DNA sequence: TGCGCCAGCAGCTTGGAGTTGTTGGACTCCTGGGGAGGGAATGAGCAGTTCTTC.